This T cell receptor beta chain was captured in a study of cytomegalovirus exposure and HLA in healthy donors. The study, taken as a whole, reports: A further, later analysis showed that HLA-associated TCR beta chains (compared with equally common others) were more clonally expanded.

The CDR3 spans 14 residues. The germline gives CDR1 SQVTM, CDR2 ANQGSEA. The V and J ends lost 4 bases and 1 base, in that order; junction bases with no gene match: 6. Both 60 Vbeta primers and 13 Jbeta primers went into the PCR. Sequencing was performed with immunoSEQ multiplex PCR; in TCRdb, only in-frame clones are kept and a portion is missing. This sample has 200,000 or so clones; roughly 80% occur once, and the top ten carry 2.5% to 3.5%. In the case of this clone: As yet, its antigen is unknown.

The sequencing input was PBMCs. The receptor was isolated from a man aged 25-40 years in good health and CMV-seronegative. The rearrangement joins TRBV29-1 to TRBJ1-1; 7 bases are a match to TRBD1. The CDR3 region has the DNA TGCAGCGTTGGTTCTCGACAGGGGAACACTGAAGCTTTCTTT. It encodes CSVGSRQGNTEAFF.